The next 4 T cell receptor beta chains were all read from a single sample in a study of radiotherapy plus CTLA-4 blockade in lung cancer. Data came from immunoSEQ multiplex PCR; TCRdb stores just in-frame clones and leaves some out. Among fewer than 90,000 clones listed, around 83% were seen once. This material consisted of peripheral blood, taken from a patient treated with radiotherapy plus ipilimumab. These receptors all come from a human donor with non-small cell lung cancer who had stable disease on radiotherapy plus ipilimumab.

The chain uses TRBV11-2 and TRBJ2-5, with D perhaps TRBD2 (7 bases). The V end was cut by 5 bases, the J end by 2 bases, with 18 bases between. CDR1 and CDR2 from the germline V gene are SGHAT and FQNNGV. This CDR3 spans 16 amino acids. CDR3 sequence reads: CASSPLPGGLQETQYF. The CDR3 nucleotides are TGTGCCAGCAGCCCACTCCCGGGGGGCCTACAAGAGACCCAGTACTTC.

By share, this clone ranks as medium-sized. The genes are TRBV7-8 and TRBJ2-7; D unclear. The V end was cut by 2 bases, the J end by 2 bases, with 13 bases between. Germline lookup yields CDR1 SGHVS and CDR2 FQNEAQ. The CDR3 has 15 amino acids. The DNA for the CDR3 is TGTGCCAGCAGCTTAAGGCGAGTCCAAACCTACGAGCAGTACTTC. It codes for CASSLRRVQTYEQYF.

The chain uses TRBV18 and TRBJ1-4, with TRBD1 matching 7 bases. J gave up 5 bases and V 3 bases, and 9 bases lay outside the gene matches. This CDR3 comprises 16 residues. Germline CDR1 KGHSH, CDR2 LQKENI. The CDR3 protein is CASSPDRAKGNEKLFF. CDR3 in DNA: TGTGCCAGCTCACCTGACAGGGCCAAGGGAAATGAAAAACTGTTTTTT.

The J gene is TRBJ2-7, the V gene TRBV9, with D possibly matching TRBD1 (7 bases). V was shortened by 4 bases and J by 6 bases, with 17 bases between the two germline ends. CDR1 and CDR2 from the germline V gene are SGDLS and YYNGEE. The CDR3 length is 14 residues. The CDR3 loop is CASSPRTEGAEQYF. In nucleotides, the CDR3 is TGTGCCAGCAGCCCTCGGACGGAGGGGGCCGAGCAGTACTTC.